Listed here are 32 T cell receptor beta chains from one sample, sequenced in a study of T cell changes during pregnancy in multiple sclerosis. Produced via immunoSEQ multiplex PCR; TCRdb's table is partial and in-frame only. The table shows 20,000 to 25,000 clones, with approximately 80% occurring only once. The sequenced sample was CD8+ T cells from peripheral blood mononuclear cells, obtained in the first trimester of pregnancy. These receptors came from a female donor in good health, enrolled as a control in a pregnancy study.

This clone is a singleton in its sample. The V call is TRBV29-1, the J call TRBJ2-5; 7 positions match TRBD2. The CDR3 runs to 14 residues. Germline V lookup: CDR1 SQVTM, CDR2 ANQGSEA. The V and J ends lost 5 bases and 0 bases, in that order; junction bases with no gene match: 6. In DNA form, the CDR3 reads TGCAGCGTTCCACCCGGGGGGTACCAAGAGACCCAGTACTTC. This gives the protein CSVPPGGYQETQYF.

This chain links TRBV27 with TRBJ2-1; D is undetermined. Trimming removed 3 bases from V and 4 bases from J, with 4 bases in between. The CDR3 covers 12 residues. Germline loops: CDR1 MNHEY, CDR2 SMNVEV (reference sequence). The CDR3 sequence is CASSLTYNEQFF. Written as DNA, the CDR3 is TGTGCCAGCAGTTTGACTTACAATGAGCAGTTCTTC.

The rearrangement joins TRBV10-3 to TRBJ2-1, with 9 bases lining up with TRBD1. Germline V gives CDR1 ENHRY, CDR2 SYGVKD. The CDR3 loop spans 13 amino acids. With 8 bases clipped from V and 1 base from J, the junction kept 0 bases outside the gene matches. CDR3 sequence reads: CAIGQGSYNEQFF. In DNA, the CDR3 is TGTGCCATCGGACAGGGGTCCTACAATGAGCAGTTCTTC.

The rearrangement links TRBV6-4 to TRBJ1-2, with D unresolved. V was trimmed by 6 bases and J by 0 bases, leaving 11 bases between them. Germline lookup yields CDR1 MRHNA and CDR2 SNTAGT. The CDR3 length is 14 residues. Here the CDR3 DNA reads TGTGCCAGCAGCGAGGGAGAATCTAACTATGGCTACACCTTC. Protein: CASSEGESNYGYTF.

V gene TRBV7-2 combines with J gene TRBJ1-6; tentative D call: TRBD1 (6 bases). Germline CDR1 SGHTA, CDR2 FQGNSA. CDR3 length: 18 residues. V was shortened by 5 bases and J by 0 bases, with 17 bases between the two germline ends. CDR3 in DNA: TGTGCCAGCAGCCCAAGAATGGGGGCTAGCTCCTATAATTCACCCCTCCACTTT. This codes for CASSPRMGASSYNSPLHF.

This chain links TRBV7-9 with TRBJ1-3; no reliable D call. Trimming cost V 1 base and J 2 bases, with 6 bases left between them. CDR1 is SEHNR and CDR2 is FQNEAQ in the germline V gene (reference sequence). The CDR3 covers 14 residues. CDR3 protein: CASSLGAPGNTIYF. The CDR3 region has the DNA TGTGCCAGCAGCTTAGGCGCCCCTGGAAACACCATATATTTT. Together with reference TRBV7-9 and TRBJ1-3, the CDR3 gives the full variable domain: DTGVSQNPRHKITKRGQNVTFRCDPISEHNRLYWYRQTLGQGPEFLTYFQNEAQLEKSRLLSDRFSAERPKGSFSTLEIQRTEQGDSAMYLCASSLGAPGNTIYFGEGSWLTVV.

CDR3 nucleotide sequence: TGTGCCAGCTCCCCCAGCGGGGTCTCCTACGAGCAGTACTTC. Amino acid sequence: CASSPSGVSYEQYF. This chain links TRBV6-4 with TRBJ2-7; 7 positions match TRBD2. V lost 8 bases to trimming and J lost 0 bases; unmatched junction nucleotides: 7. Germline CDR1 MRHNA, CDR2 SNTAGT. This CDR3 spans 14 amino acids.

The chain combines TRBV9 with TRBJ2-5; the D is unclear. Trimming shortened V by 4 bases and J by 1 base, and 14 bases separated the two germline ends. The CDR3 is made up of 15 amino acids. Germline CDR1 is SGDLS and CDR2 is YYNGEE. CDR3 sequence (DNA): TGTGCCAGCAGCCAAAACTCGGCAGGCCAAGAGACCCAGTACTTC. Its protein product is CASSQNSAGQETQYF.

This clone was seen many times. The chain joins TRBV7-8 to TRBJ2-3; 7 bases map to TRBD2. The ends lost 1 base at V and 3 bases at J; junction bases unmatched: 10. This CDR3 contains 17 residues. The V gene's germline CDR1 is SGHVS and CDR2 FQNEAQ. The CDR3 sequence is CASSLVETSSPTDTQYF. CDR3 in DNA: TGTGCCAGCAGCTTAGTCGAGACTAGCAGTCCTACAGATACGCAGTATTTT.

This rearrangement joins TRBV28 to TRBJ2-2; D may be TRBD2 (6 bases). The length of the CDR3 is 16 residues. V was shortened by 2 bases and J by 4 bases, with 14 bases between the two germline ends. CDR1 and CDR2 from the germline V gene are MDHEN and SYDVKM. The CDR3 DNA follows: TGTGCCAGCAGTTTAGGGGACTTTGGAGGCACCGGGGAGCTGTTTTTT. This codes for CASSLGDFGGTGELFF.

This clone showed up just a few times. This sequence joins TRBV7-9 and TRBJ1-6; 8 bases are shared with TRBD1. With V trimmed by 1 base and J by 10 bases, 6 bases remained unmatched. The germline V gene encodes CDR1 SEHNR and CDR2 FQNEAQ (reference sequence). This CDR3 region has 15 residues. CDR3 amino acids: CASSLDQGAKSPLHF. CDR3 sequence (DNA): TGTGCCAGCAGCTTAGATCAGGGGGCAAAATCACCCCTCCACTTT.

This chain uses TRBV7-9 with TRBJ2-7; the match to TRBD2 covers 12 bases. Germline-derived CDR1 and CDR2 are SEHNR and FQNEAQ (reference sequence). The CDR3 runs to 16 residues. Trimming took 4 bases from V and 3 from J; bases not matched to a gene: 7. In DNA, the CDR3 is TGTGCCAGCAGCTCCGAGACTAGCGGGAGTGTCTACGAGCAGTACTTC. It is translated as CASSSETSGSVYEQYF.

This chain uses TRBV28 with TRBJ2-7; weak D call: TRBD1 (6 bases). Germline CDR1 is MDHEN and CDR2 is SYDVKM. CDR3 length: 15 residues. Between the trimmed V and J ends, which lost 10 bases and 1 base, there was a span of 20 bases. The CDR3 here is CATKGSGQPSYEQYF. For the CDR3, the DNA is TGTGCCACCAAGGGAAGTGGACAGCCATCCTACGAGCAGTACTTC.

This clone was detected only once. J is TRBJ2-1 and V is TRBV10-3, with 9 bases identical to TRBD2. Germline trimming cut 3 bases from V and 9 bases from J; bases unmatched to any gene: 6. There are 14 residues in the CDR3. Germline V CDR1 and CDR2: ENHRY, SYGVKD. The CDR3 region has the DNA TGTGCCATCAGTGATAGCGGGAGAGTGAGTGAGCAGTTCTTC. Its translation is CAISDSGRVSEQFF.

The table lists this clone with a few counts. DNA for the CDR3: TGTGCCAGCAGTGGGGGGGGACTAGCAGCTCAAGAGACCCAGTACTTC. Protein product: CASSGGGLAAQETQYF. V is TRBV2 and J is TRBJ2-5, with 9 nucleotides matching TRBD2. The V segment lost 4 bases and the J segment 2 bases; nucleotides outside the gene matches: 8. Germline loops: CDR1 SNHLY, CDR2 FYNNEI. The CDR3 spans 16 residues.

The V gene is TRBV7-9, the J gene TRBJ1-2, with D tentatively TRBD1 (6 bases). V gave up 5 bases and J gave up 2 bases, with 15 bases separating them. Germline lookup yields CDR1 SEHNR and CDR2 FQNEAQ (reference sequence). The CDR3 sequence is 15 residues long. The CDR3 spells CASSPGRTGNYGYTF. CDR3 sequence (DNA): TGTGCCAGCAGCCCAGGCCGAACAGGGAACTATGGCTACACCTTC.

The rearrangement uses TRBV27 and TRBJ2-7; a weak D match, TRBD1 (6 bases). Trimming stripped 4 bases from V and 7 bases from J, with 14 bases between. Germline CDR1 reads MNHEY; CDR2 reads SMNVEV (reference sequence). The CDR3 runs 13 residues. In DNA form, the CDR3 reads TGTGCCAGCAGTTGGACAGAGAGACGGGAGCAGTACTTC. Its protein product is CASSWTERREQYF.

Here the CDR3 reads CSVELARRGNEQFF. The CDR3 nucleotides are TGCAGCGTTGAATTGGCCAGGCGGGGGAATGAGCAGTTCTTC. The chain combines TRBV29-1 with TRBJ2-1; 7 nucleotides align to TRBD2. J lost 7 bases, V lost 2 bases, and 8 bases had no gene match. The CDR3 runs 14 residues. Germline V gene sequence: CDR1 SQVTM, CDR2 ANQGSEA.

This chain connects TRBV7-8 to TRBJ1-5; D not resolved. This CDR3 spans 12 amino acids. The germline CDR1 and CDR2 sequences are SGHVS and FQNEAQ. The ends were cut back, 2 bases at V and 6 bases at J, with 5 bases in the middle. The CDR3 sequence: CASSLSVQPQHF. As DNA, the CDR3 is TGTGCCAGCAGCTTATCGGTTCAGCCCCAGCATTTT.

CDR3 residues: CASTLFMGLGTEAFF. The CDR3 DNA is TGTGCCAGCACCCTCTTTATGGGACTAGGCACTGAAGCTTTCTTT. The genes are TRBV5-5 and TRBJ1-1; D is perhaps TRBD1 (5 bases). Trimming removed 6 bases at V and 4 bases at J, with 19 bases between. Per germline, CDR1 SGHKS and CDR2 YYEKEE (reference sequence). The CDR3 contains 15 residues.

The chain is built from TRBV25-1 and TRBJ2-5, with 9 bases fitting TRBD1. This CDR3 is built from 15 residues. V lost 6 bases and J lost 6; bases outside the gene matches: 11. CDR1 is MGHDK and CDR2 is SYGVNS in the germline V gene. The CDR3 region is CASSAGTGLGKTQYF. The DNA of the CDR3 is TGTGCCAGCAGCGCCGGGACAGGGCTGGGTAAGACCCAGTACTTC.

The chain joins TRBV10-1 to TRBJ2-3, with D possibly TRBD1 on 5 matching bases. Between the trimmed V and J ends, which lost 6 bases and 0 bases, there was a span of 7 bases. The CDR3 totals 13 residues. The V gene's germline CDR1 is WNHNN and CDR2 SYGVQD (reference sequence). CDR3 in DNA: TGCGCCAGCAGCGACAGTAGCACAGATACGCAGTATTTT. It is translated as CASSDSSTDTQYF.

The V gene is TRBV13, the J gene TRBJ2-5; 7 bases line up with TRBD2. The germline V gene encodes CDR1 PRHDT and CDR2 FYEKMQ (reference sequence). V gave up 5 bases and J gave up 5 bases; unmatched junction bases: 14. This CDR3 has 16 residues. The CDR3 sequence is CASSPWTSEETETQYF. The CDR3 DNA follows: TGTGCCAGCAGCCCCTGGACTAGTGAGGAGACGGAGACCCAGTACTTC.

This chain uses TRBV6-1 with TRBJ2-2; a possible D gene is TRBD2 (6 bases). The CDR3 is 15 amino acids. Trimming took off 7 bases at V and 6 bases at J, with 18 bases between the two ends. Per germline, CDR1 MNHNS and CDR2 SASEGT. CDR3 bases: TGTGCCAGCACCGCCCCGGGACTGCCGGCCGGGGAGCTGTTTTTT. This translates into CASTAPGLPAGELFF.

The chain is built from TRBV20-1 and TRBJ1-6; possible D gene TRBD1, 6 bases. Germline V lookup: CDR1 DFQATT, CDR2 SNEGSKA (reference sequence). The CDR3 is made up of 9 amino acids. V dropped 5 bases and J dropped 18 bases, with 11 bases sitting between them. CDR3 sequence (DNA): TGCAGTGCTGTCCCGGACAGCCACTTT. It encodes CSAVPDSHF.

Turning to this clone: One end of the junction is discordant with germline, which a read error may explain. Other DNA variants within this sample encode the same CDR3. The rearrangement joins TRBV6-6 to TRBJ1-1, with D possibly TRBD1 on 5 matching bases. Looked up from germline, CDR1 is MNHNY and CDR2 is SVGAGI (reference sequence). The CDR3 contains 14 residues. DNA for the CDR3: TGTGCCAGCAGTTCGGGGGGTTTGAACACTGAGGCTTTCTTT. Translation: CASSSGGLNTEAFF.

The rearrangement uses TRBV7-6 and TRBJ2-7, with 10 bases fitting TRBD1. With 4 bases clipped from V and 6 bases from J, the junction kept 3 bases outside the gene matches. In germline, CDR1 is SGHVS, CDR2 FNYEAQ. The CDR3 length is 13 residues. CDR3 DNA: TGTGCCAGCAGCTCTCGGACAGGGGGCGAGCAGTACTTC. Its translation: CASSSRTGGEQYF. The full variable domain, rest sourced from reference TRBV7-6 and TRBJ2-7, is GAGVSQSPRYKVTKRGQDVALRCDPISGHVSLYWYRQALGQGPEFLTYFNYEAQQDKSGLPNDRFSAERPEGSISTLTIQRTEQRDSAMYRCASSSRTGGEQYFGPGTRLTVT.

This clone was seen just once. The chain couples TRBV9 to TRBJ2-2; 9 bases match TRBD2. Germline CDR1 and CDR2: SGDLS and YYNGEE. This CDR3 is built from 16 residues. Unmatched junction bases numbered 7, after V lost 4 bases and J lost 3 bases. The CDR3, as DNA: TGTGCCAGCAGCATGGGCGGGGGGGGAGACACCGGGGAGCTGTTTTTT. Amino acids: CASSMGGGGDTGELFF.

V gene TRBV27 combines with J gene TRBJ1-2; perhaps TRBD1 as D (5 bases). V gave up 0 bases and J gave up 8 bases, with 13 bases separating them. Germline values: CDR1 MNHEY, CDR2 SMNVEV (reference sequence). CDR3 length: 14 amino acids. The CDR3 sequence: CASSLSAGSRGYTF. Here the CDR3 DNA reads TGTGCCAGCAGTTTATCAGCAGGGTCGCGAGGCTACACCTTC.

The rearrangement links TRBV11-2 to TRBJ2-1; 10 nucleotides align to TRBD2. This CDR3 spans 15 amino acids. Germline assignment: CDR1 SGHAT and CDR2 FQNNGV. With V trimmed by 5 bases and J by 8 bases, 9 bases remained unmatched. In nucleotides, the CDR3 is TGTGCCAGCAGCCTTAGCGGGAGGAAAGCCCATGAGCAGTTCTTC. This codes for CASSLSGRKAHEQFF.

The chain uses TRBV30 and TRBJ1-1, with 9 bases aligning to TRBD1. The CDR3 length is 15 residues. J gave up 5 bases and V 3 bases, and 10 bases lay outside the gene matches. The germline V gene encodes CDR1 GTSNPN and CDR2 SVGIG (reference sequence). The CDR3 DNA reads TGTGCCTGGAGCCCGAAGGGGACAGGGTTGACTGAAGCTTTCTTT. It encodes CAWSPKGTGLTEAFF.

V usage is TRBV27 and J usage is TRBJ1-1, with D perhaps matching TRBD1 (6 bases). This CDR3 is built from 15 residues. Between the trimmed V and J ends, which lost 0 bases and 6 bases, there was a span of 14 bases. Germline V gene data show CDR1 as MNHEY and CDR2 as SMNVEV (reference sequence). CDR3 amino acids: CASSLSTGFAAEAFF. The CDR3 DNA reads as TGTGCCAGCAGTTTATCTACAGGGTTTGCGGCTGAAGCTTTCTTT.